The T cell receptor (beta chain) under discussion was sequenced for a study of blood T cell repertoires in COVID-19. Study in general: COVID-19 samples, acute and convalescent, were from the United States, Italy and Spain.

This CDR3 contains 13 residues. From germline, CDR1 is ENHRY and CDR2 SYGVKD. V was pared by 11 bases and J by 3 bases, with 6 bases of the junction left unmatched. Original processing notes: The authors estimated nucleated cell counts from reference gene primer amplification. The protocol was immunoSEQ multiplex PCR, while the TCRdb copy is restricted to in-frame clones and leaves out a portion. V and J calls plus clone size are reproduced from that table; the DNA served to infer D and trimming. The table includes approximately 230,000 clones, 75% to 90% detected once. Ages ranged from 18 to 89 years, with residence in 20 to 30 US areas.

This TCR was recovered from a woman younger than 45 with acute COVID-19. The sequencing input was PBMCs or T cells enriched from blood (not recorded which). This chain links TRBV10-3 with TRBJ1-4; TRBD1 aligns across 7 bases. The CDR3 reads CAATGRANEKLFF. CDR3 nucleotides: TGTGCCGCGACAGGGCGGGCTAATGAAAAACTGTTTTTT.